These 19 T cell receptor beta chains were sequenced from one sample in a study of radiotherapy plus CTLA-4 blockade in lung cancer. Method: immunoSEQ multiplex PCR; TCRdb's copy keeps in-frame clones and lacks some. Here the sample spans about 60,000 clones, around 80% being singletons. The sequences come from peripheral blood, collected from a patient treated with radiotherapy plus ipilimumab. These TCRs come from a human donor with non-small cell lung cancer who had a partial response to radiotherapy plus ipilimumab.

The chain combines TRBV6-6 with TRBJ2-7, with TRBD1 matching over 7 bases. The V segment lost 8 bases and the J segment 2 bases; nucleotides outside the gene matches: 6. CDR1 is MNHNY, CDR2 SVGAGI, per germline (reference sequence). The CDR3 sequence is 13 residues long. CDR3 DNA: TGTGCCAGCCATAGGACAGGTACCTACGAGCAGTACTTC. Amino acid sequence: CASHRTGTYEQYF.

This clone has a single count. The rearrangement uses TRBV11-1 and TRBJ2-3, with TRBD1 matching 10 bases. CDR1 SGHAT and CDR2 FQDESV come from the germline V gene (reference sequence). The CDR3 runs to 14 residues. The J segment lost 5 bases and the V segment lost 4 bases, leaving 3 bases of the junction unmatched. CDR3 in amino acids: CASSSGQGRDTQYF. As DNA, the CDR3 is TGTGCCAGCAGCTCGGGACAGGGGCGAGATACGCAGTATTTT.

This clone was counted once. CDR3 DNA sequence: TGTGCCAGCAGCTTAGAGGCGGGGGGAGTTACAGATACGCAGTATTTT. It is translated as CASSLEAGGVTDTQYF. This chain joins TRBV7-6 and TRBJ2-3, with 8 bases aligning to TRBD2. Germline V gene sequence: CDR1 SGHVS, CDR2 FNYEAQ. J lost 3 bases, V lost 1 base, and 6 bases had no gene match. The CDR3 has 16 amino acids.

The chain combines TRBV7-2 with TRBJ1-2; TRBD1 matches 8 bases. The CDR3 consists of 15 residues. Germline trimming cut 5 bases from V and 8 bases from J; bases unmatched to any gene: 13. From germline, CDR1 is SGHTA and CDR2 FQGNSA. The CDR3 DNA follows: TGTGCCAGCAGCGTATTCGGACAGGGATCAGAGGGCTACACCTTC. This translates into CASSVFGQGSEGYTF. Full variable domain (rest looked up from reference TRBV7-2 and TRBJ1-2): GAGVSQSPSNKVTEKGKDVELRCDPISGHTALYWYRQSLGQGLEFLIYFQGNSAPDKSGLPSDRFSAERTGGSVSTLTIQRTQQEDSAVYLCASSVFGQGSEGYTFGSGTRLTVV.

The chain is built from TRBV6-5 and TRBJ2-3, with 8 bases matching TRBD1. The CDR3 runs to 14 residues. V trimming: 5 bases; J trimming: 0 bases; junction bases outside the gene matches: 1. CDR1 MNHEY and CDR2 SVGAGI come from the germline V gene. CDR3 DNA: TGTGCCAGCAGTCGGACAGGGAGCACAGATACGCAGTATTTT. This translates into CASSRTGSTDTQYF.

Only a few counts were recorded for this clone. The chain uses TRBV7-3 and TRBJ1-3, with 10 bases matching TRBD1. The trim removed 5 bases at V and 4 bases at J, leaving 5 bases unmatched. Germline V lookup: CDR1 SGHTA, CDR2 FQGTGA. The CDR3 length is 15 residues. This CDR3 reads CASSAGTGAGNTIYF. The CDR3 DNA follows: TGTGCCAGCAGCGCCGGGACAGGGGCAGGAAACACCATATATTTT.

The chain links TRBV4-3 to TRBJ1-5; D is possibly TRBD1 (5 bases). V was trimmed by 0 bases and J by 4 bases, leaving 10 bases between them. CDR1 LGHNA and CDR2 YSLEER come from the germline V gene. The CDR3 extends over 15 amino acids. The CDR3 loop reads CASSQDAGKNQPQHF. The CDR3 nucleotides are TGCGCCAGCAGCCAAGATGCAGGGAAGAATCAGCCCCAGCATTTT.

J is TRBJ1-1 and V is TRBV7-2, with a possible D match to TRBD1 (5 bases). Trimming cost V 5 bases and J 1 base, with 11 bases left between them. Germline V lookup: CDR1 SGHTA, CDR2 FQGNSA. This CDR3 contains 14 residues. Here the CDR3 reads CASSPGRGNTEAFF. The CDR3 DNA sequence: TGTGCCAGCAGCCCAGGGCGGGGGAACACTGAAGCTTTCTTT.

This chain connects TRBV19 to TRBJ2-5; 9 bases align to TRBD2. V was pared by 3 bases and J by 2 bases, with 4 bases of the junction left unmatched. In germline, CDR1 is LNHDA, CDR2 SQIVND (reference sequence). This CDR3 comprises 15 residues. CDR3 residues: CASSIKRGAQETQYF. The CDR3 nucleotides read TGTGCCAGTAGTATCAAGCGGGGGGCACAAGAGACCCAGTACTTC. The whole variable domain, filled in from reference TRBV19 and TRBJ2-5, reads DGGITQSPKYLFRKEGQNVTLSCEQNLNHDAMYWYRQDPGQGLRLIYYSQIVNDFQKGDIAEGYSVSREKKESFPLTVTSAQKNPTAFYLCASSIKRGAQETQYFGPGTRLLVL.

CDR3 sequence reads: CASSGNHATGYGYTF. The CDR3 coding sequence is TGTGCCAGCAGTGGAAATCACGCCACAGGGTATGGCTACACCTTC. V and J are TRBV6-1 and TRBJ1-2, with TRBD1 as a possible D gene (6 bases). V lost 4 bases and J lost 5, with 17 bases in between. CDR1 MNHNS and CDR2 SASEGT come from the germline V gene. The CDR3 is made up of 15 amino acids.

The gene calls are TRBV7-9 and TRBJ2-1; 7 nucleotides align to TRBD1. Germline CDR1 and CDR2: SEHNR and FQNEAQ (reference sequence). Trimming at V came to 5 bases and at J to 0 bases, leaving 4 bases not matched to a gene. This CDR3 has 15 amino acids. The CDR3 sequence: CASSQTGSSYNEQFF. The CDR3 bases are TGTGCCAGCAGCCAGACAGGGAGCTCCTACAATGAGCAGTTCTTC.

This clone appeared once. This chain joins TRBV5-4 and TRBJ2-3, with D possibly matching TRBD2 (5 bases). Trimming pared 4 bases from V and 0 bases from J, leaving 15 bases between. This CDR3 region has 16 residues. Germline V gene data show CDR1 as SGHNT and CDR2 as YYREEE (reference sequence). This CDR3 is CASSQASSASTDTQYF. The DNA of the CDR3 is TGTGCCAGCAGCCAGGCTAGCAGTGCTAGCACAGATACGCAGTATTTT.

The chain combines TRBV6-1 with TRBJ1-3, with 9 bases aligning to TRBD1. V gave up 0 bases and J gave up 0 bases; unmatched junction bases: 3. Germline V gene lookup returns CDR1 MNHNS and CDR2 SASEGT. There are 17 residues in the CDR3. The CDR3: CASSEAGTGPSGNTIYF. The CDR3 DNA follows: TGTGCCAGCAGTGAAGCCGGGACAGGGCCCTCTGGAAACACCATATATTTT.

V and J are TRBV28 and TRBJ2-3, with 7 bases that match TRBD2. Germline loops: CDR1 MDHEN, CDR2 SYDVKM. This CDR3 comprises 14 residues. The CDR3 DNA reads as TGTGCATGTTGGCCAGCGGGGTTGCTGGATACGCAGTATTTT. Translation gives CACWPAGLLDTQYF.

The V call is TRBV5-6, the J call TRBJ1-5; D is uncertain. This CDR3 contains 16 residues. Germline lookup yields CDR1 SGHDT and CDR2 YYEEEE. V lost 3 bases to trimming and J lost 1 base, with 14 bases between them. The CDR3 is CASSSLREASNQPQHF. The CDR3 DNA reads as TGTGCCAGCAGCTCACTTAGAGAGGCAAGCAATCAGCCCCAGCATTTT.

The chain is built from TRBV28 and TRBJ2-7, with 11 bases identical to TRBD1. V dropped 3 bases and J dropped 6; count of bases not matched to a gene: 4. The CDR3 spans 14 residues. Germline CDR1 reads MDHEN; CDR2 reads SYDVKM. The CDR3 DNA reads TGTGCCAGCAGTTTGGGGACAGGGGGAGGCGAGCAGTACTTC. Translating it yields CASSLGTGGGEQYF.

The V call is TRBV11-1, the J call TRBJ1-2; tentatively, D is TRBD1 (6 bases). The CDR3 totals 19 residues. CDR1 is SGHAT and CDR2 is FQDESV in the germline V gene (reference sequence). Deletions cut 4 bases from V and 4 bases from J, with 28 bases between. As DNA, the CDR3 is TGTGCCAGCAGCTCCGAGCCCCTCCAGCGAGGGGGGGAATTCTATGGCTACACCTTC. Amino acids: CASSSEPLQRGGEFYGYTF.

The table lists this clone with a count of one. V and J are TRBV5-1 and TRBJ1-3, with D hard to call. The CDR3 is 14 residues long. Germline V gene data show CDR1 as SGHRS and CDR2 as YFSETQ. V was shortened by 4 bases and J by 0 bases, with 8 bases between the two germline ends. CDR3 nucleotide sequence: TGCGCCAGCAGCCGTACGAGCTCTGGAAACACCATATATTTT. This codes for CASSRTSSGNTIYF.

This clone rates as medium-sized. This rearrangement joins TRBV30 to TRBJ2-7; possibly TRBD1 for D (6 bases). Germline CDR1 is GTSNPN and CDR2 is SVGIG (reference sequence). There are 16 residues in the CDR3. The ends were cut back, 1 base at V and 3 bases at J, with 19 bases in the middle. CDR3 loop: CAWSDTLRDIDYEQYF. CDR3 nucleotides: TGTGCCTGGAGTGACACCCTCCGGGACATCGACTACGAGCAGTACTTC. The full variable domain, with the rest looked up from reference TRBV30 and TRBJ2-7, is SQTIHQWPATLVQPVGSPLSLECTVEGTSNPNLYWYRQAAGRGLQLLFYSVGIGQISSEVPQNLSASRPQDRQFILSSKKLLLSDSGFYLCAWSDTLRDIDYEQYFGPGTRLTVT.